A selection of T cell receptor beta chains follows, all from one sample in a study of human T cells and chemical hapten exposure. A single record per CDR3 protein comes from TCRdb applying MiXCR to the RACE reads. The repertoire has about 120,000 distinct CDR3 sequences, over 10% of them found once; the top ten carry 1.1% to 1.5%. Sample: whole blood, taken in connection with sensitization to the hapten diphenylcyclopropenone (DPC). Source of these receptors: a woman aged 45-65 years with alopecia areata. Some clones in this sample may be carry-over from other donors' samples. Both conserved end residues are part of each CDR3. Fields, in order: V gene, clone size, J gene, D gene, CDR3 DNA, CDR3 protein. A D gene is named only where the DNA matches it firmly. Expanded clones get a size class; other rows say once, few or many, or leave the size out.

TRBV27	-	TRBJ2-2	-	TGTGCCAGCACCTTGCAAGGGGCAGACGGGGAGCTGTTTTTT	CASTLQGADGELFF
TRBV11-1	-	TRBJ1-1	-	TGTGCCAGCAGCTTAGGCCACAACACTGAAGCTTTCTTT	CASSLGHNTEAFF
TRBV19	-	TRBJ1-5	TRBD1	TGTGCCAGTACCCAAAGTCGGGGACAGGGGGCCCCTCCCAATCAGCCCCAGCATTTT	CASTQSRGQGAPPNQPQHF
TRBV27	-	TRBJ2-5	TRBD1	TGTGCCGGCGCCCCGGCACAGGGGGCAAGTGGGGAAGAGACCCAGTACTTC	CAGAPAQGASGEETQYF
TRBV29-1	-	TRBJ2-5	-	TGCAGCGTTGAAGAAGGAGGGGCAAAGACCCAGTACTTC	CSVEEGGAKTQYF
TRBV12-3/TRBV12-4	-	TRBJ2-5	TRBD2	TGTGCCAGCAGTCCCGGGGGGGCTGGGGAGACCCAGTACTTC	CASSPGGAGETQYF
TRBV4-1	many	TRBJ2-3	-	TGCGCCAGCAGCCCCCACCGTTGGAGGGAGAGATCAGATACGCAGTATTTT	CASSPHRWRERSDTQYF
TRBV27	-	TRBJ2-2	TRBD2	TGTGCCAGCAGTTTAGGGGAAATAGCGGGGGACACCGGGGAGCTGTTTTTT	CASSLGEIAGDTGELFF
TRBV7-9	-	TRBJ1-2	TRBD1	TGTGCCAGCAGCTCGGACAGGGGGGACTATGGCTACACCTTC	CASSSDRGDYGYTF
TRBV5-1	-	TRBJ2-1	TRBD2	TGCGCCAGCAGCTTGCCCACTGGGACTAGCGGGGTGAATGAGCAGTTCTTC	CASSLPTGTSGVNEQFF
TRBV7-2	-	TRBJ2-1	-	TGTGCCAGCAGCCTCCCCAGACACCGAATCCCTTTTGAGCAGTTCTTC	CASSLPRHRIPFEQFF
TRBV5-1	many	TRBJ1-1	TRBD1	TGCGCCAGCAGCTTTTTGGGACCACACGGGACAGCCCTGTGGAACACTGAAGCTTTCTTT	CASSFLGPHGTALWNTEAFF
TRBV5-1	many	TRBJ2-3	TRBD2	TGCGCCAGCAGCCCCGGACTAGCGGGAGGCACAGATACGCAGTATTTT	CASSPGLAGGTDTQYF
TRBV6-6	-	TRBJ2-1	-	TGTGCCAGCAGTCAAGGGGACTCGCTATACAATGAGCAGTTCTTC	CASSQGDSLYNEQFF
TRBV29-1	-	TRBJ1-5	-	TGCAGCGTTGGGGAAGGGGTTAATCAGCCCCAGCATTTT	CSVGEGVNQPQHF
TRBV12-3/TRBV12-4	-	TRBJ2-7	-	TGTGCCAGCAGTTTAGACGGGAGCGGCTACGAGCAGTACTTC	CASSLDGSGYEQYF
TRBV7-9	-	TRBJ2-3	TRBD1	TGTGCCAGCAGCTCAAATTCCGGACAGGGGCCCTCCACAGATACGCAGTATTTT	CASSSNSGQGPSTDTQYF
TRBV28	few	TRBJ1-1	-	TGTGCCAGCAGTTTTTGGAACCCCCTTAGGACTGAAGCTTTCTTT	CASSFWNPLRTEAFF
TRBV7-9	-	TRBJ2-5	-	TGTGCCAGCAGCACTCCGACAGAACAAGAGACCCAGTACTTC	CASSTPTEQETQYF
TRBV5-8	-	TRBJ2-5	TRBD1	TGTGCCAGCAGGCCGGGGCAGGGGGCAGGGGCCCAAGAGACCCAGTACTTC	CASRPGQGAGAQETQYF
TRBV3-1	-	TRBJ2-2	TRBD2	TGTGCCAGCAGCCAAGATCGACTAGCGGGAGTCGCCGGGGAGCTGTTTTTT	CASSQDRLAGVAGELFF
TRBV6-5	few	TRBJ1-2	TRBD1	TGTGCCAGCAGGGACAGGGTCTATGGCTACACCTTC	CASRDRVYGYTF
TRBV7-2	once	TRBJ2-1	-	TGTGCCAGCAGCTTAGTACTATTTTCGGTCCACAATGAGCAGTTCTTC	CASSLVLFSVHNEQFF
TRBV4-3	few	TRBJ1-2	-	TGCGCCAGCAGCCTAACAGTGGCTCAGGGCTACACCTTC	CASSLTVAQGYTF
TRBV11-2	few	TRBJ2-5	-	TGTGCCAGCAGCTGGGAAGAGACCCAGTACTTC	CASSWEETQYF
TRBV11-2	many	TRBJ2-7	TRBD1	TGTGCCAGCAGCATAACCGGGACAGGGAACCTGGTGCAGTACTTC	CASSITGTGNLVQYF
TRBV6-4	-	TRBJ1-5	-	TGTGCCAGCAGTGGCTCGCTTATTGGGACCTATAGCAATCAGCCCCAGCATTTT	CASSGSLIGTYSNQPQHF
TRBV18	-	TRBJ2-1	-	TGTGCCAGCTCACCACCGGAAGTGGTTAATGAGCAGTTCTTC	CASSPPEVVNEQFF
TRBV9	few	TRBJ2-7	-	TGTGCCAGCAGCTCCCGGGACTTTTTCTCCTTCGAGCAGTACTTC	CASSSRDFFSFEQYF
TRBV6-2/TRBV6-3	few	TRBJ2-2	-	TGTGCCAGCACCGGATTCGGGGAGCTGTTTTTT	CASTGFGELFF
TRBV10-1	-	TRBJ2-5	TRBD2	TGCGCCAGCAGTGTTGGCGGGGGGACACAAGAGACCCAGTACTTC	CASSVGGGTQETQYF
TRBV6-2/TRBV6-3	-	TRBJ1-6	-	TGTGCCAGCAGTCCGATGATAACCCTCCACTTT	CASSPMITLHF
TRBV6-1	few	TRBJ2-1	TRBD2	TGTGCCAGCAGCCCCGGCCTAGCGGTAAACAATGAGCAGTTCTTC	CASSPGLAVNNEQFF
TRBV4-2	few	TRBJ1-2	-	TGTGCCAGCAGCCAAGATAGAGGTTCCGGAACTAACTATGGCTACACCTTC	CASSQDRGSGTNYGYTF
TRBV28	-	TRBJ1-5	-	TGTGCCAGCAGTTCCTCGGGACTCCAGGCTATAAGCAATCAGCCCCAGCATTTT	CASSSSGLQAISNQPQHF
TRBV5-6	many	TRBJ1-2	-	TGTGCCAGCAGCGCGACAGGCTATGGCTACACCTTC	CASSATGYGYTF
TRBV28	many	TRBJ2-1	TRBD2	TGTGCCAGCAGTTTGCACAGCGGGGGATCGAATGAGCAGTTCTTC	CASSLHSGGSNEQFF
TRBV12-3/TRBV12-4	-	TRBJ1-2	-	TGTGCCAGCAGTTTAGGCCCCCGCAGGGCCTATGGCTACACCTTC	CASSLGPRRAYGYTF
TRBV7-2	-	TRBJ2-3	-	TGTGCCAGCAGCTTCTCCAGAGGGGTAACAGATACGCAGTATTTT	CASSFSRGVTDTQYF
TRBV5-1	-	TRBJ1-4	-	TGCGCCAGCAGCTTGACAGGGTCTGAAAAACTGTTTTTT	CASSLTGSEKLFF
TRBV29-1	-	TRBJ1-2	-	TGCAGCGTTGGCAGCAGTACAGCTAACTATGGCTACACCTTC	CSVGSSTANYGYTF
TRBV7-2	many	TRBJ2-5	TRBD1	TGTGCCAGCAGCCTGGGACAGCAAGAGACCCAGTACTTC	CASSLGQQETQYF
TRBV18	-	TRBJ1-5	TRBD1	TGTGCCAGCTCACCGTACAGGGGGCGCGGTGGTAGCAATCAGCCCCAGCATTTT	CASSPYRGRGGSNQPQHF
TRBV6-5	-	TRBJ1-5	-	TGTGCCAGCAGTTACTTGCCAGTCTTCAGCAATCAGCCCCAGCATTTT	CASSYLPVFSNQPQHF
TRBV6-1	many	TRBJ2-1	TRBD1	TGTGCCAGCAGCTTACCCACAGGGGGGTCCTCAGGGGTCAATGAGCAGTTCTTC	CASSLPTGGSSGVNEQFF
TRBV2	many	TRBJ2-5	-	TGTGCCAGCAGTGAAAACAAGAGGGAGACCCAGTACTTC	CASSENKRETQYF
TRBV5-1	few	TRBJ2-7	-	TGCGCCAGCAGCTTTATTTCGGGGTCACCCTCCTACGAGCAGTACTTC	CASSFISGSPSYEQYF
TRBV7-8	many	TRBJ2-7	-	TGTGCCAGCAGCTCTTGGACAGAGACCTACGAGCAGTACTTC	CASSSWTETYEQYF
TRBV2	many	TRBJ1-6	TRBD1	TGTGCCAGCAGTGAGACAGGGGGCGTATCACCCCTCCACTTT	CASSETGGVSPLHF
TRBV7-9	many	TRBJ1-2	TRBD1	TGTGCCAGCAGCCCCTCGGGAACAGGGGCTAACTATGGCTACACCTTC	CASSPSGTGANYGYTF
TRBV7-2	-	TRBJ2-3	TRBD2	TGTGCCAGCAGCATGGGACTAGCGGCTAGCACAGATACGCAGTATTTT	CASSMGLAASTDTQYF
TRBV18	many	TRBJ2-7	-	TGTGCCAGCTCACTAACAGGGAAGACGGACTACGAGCAGTACTTC	CASSLTGKTDYEQYF
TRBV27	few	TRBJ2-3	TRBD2	TGTGCCAGCAGTCAGACTAGCGGGAGTGGGACAGATACGCAGTATTTT	CASSQTSGSGTDTQYF
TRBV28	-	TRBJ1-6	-	TGTGCCAGCAGTTTGTGGCAGATAAATTCACCCCTCCACTTT	CASSLWQINSPLHF
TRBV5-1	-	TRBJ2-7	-	TGCGCCAGCAGCCCCTCGACAGCGGTAGGGGAGCAGTACTTC	CASSPSTAVGEQYF
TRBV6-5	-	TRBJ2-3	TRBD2	TGTGCCAGCAGTTTGTCTAGCGGGGCTCGGGATACGCAGTATTTT	CASSLSSGARDTQYF
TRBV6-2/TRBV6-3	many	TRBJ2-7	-	TGTGCCAGCAGTGAGACACTCTACTACGAGCAGTACTTC	CASSETLYYEQYF
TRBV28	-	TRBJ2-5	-	TGTGCCAGCAGTTGGCCGGGGACACCCCAGTACTTC	CASSWPGTPQYF
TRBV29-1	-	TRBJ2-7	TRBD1	TGCAGCGTTGGGTTACAGGGGACCGAGCAGTACTTC	CSVGLQGTEQYF
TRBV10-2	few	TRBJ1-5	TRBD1	TGCGCCAGCAGCCCCGAAATGGGGACAGGTGGGAATCAGCCCCAGCATTTT	CASSPEMGTGGNQPQHF